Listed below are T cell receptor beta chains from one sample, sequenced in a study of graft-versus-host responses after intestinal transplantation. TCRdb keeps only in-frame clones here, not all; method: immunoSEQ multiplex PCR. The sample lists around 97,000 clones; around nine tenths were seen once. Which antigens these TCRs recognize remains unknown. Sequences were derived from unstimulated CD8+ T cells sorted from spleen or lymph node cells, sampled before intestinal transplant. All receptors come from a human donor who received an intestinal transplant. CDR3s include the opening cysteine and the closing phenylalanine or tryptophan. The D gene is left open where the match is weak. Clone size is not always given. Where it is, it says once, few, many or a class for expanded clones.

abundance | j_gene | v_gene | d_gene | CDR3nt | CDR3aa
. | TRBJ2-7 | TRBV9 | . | TGTGCCAGCAGCGTCGACGGGATTAACTACGAGCAGTACTTC | CASSVDGINYEQYF
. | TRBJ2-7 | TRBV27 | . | TGTGCCAGCAGTTGGGGTGGTGCCTTACTAGGGGAGCAGTACTTC | CASSWGGALLGEQYF
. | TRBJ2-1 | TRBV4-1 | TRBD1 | TGCGCCAGCAGCTTCGACAGGGACAATGAGCAGTTCTTC | CASSFDRDNEQFF
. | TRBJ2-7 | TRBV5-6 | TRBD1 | TGTGCCAGCAGCAAGACGGGACAGTTATCGGACTACGAGCAGTACTTC | CASSKTGQLSDYEQYF
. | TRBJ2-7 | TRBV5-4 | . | TGTGCCAGCAGCTTGGAGCGTCAAGGGATCCACTACGAGCAGTACTTC | CASSLERQGIHYEQYF
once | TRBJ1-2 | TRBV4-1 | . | TGCGCCAGCAGTATAGGCCTCGGCAACTATGGCTACACCTTC | CASSIGLGNYGYTF
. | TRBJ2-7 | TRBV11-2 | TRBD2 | TGTGCCAGCAGCCCACGGACTAGCGGAACCTACGAGCAGTACTTC | CASSPRTSGTYEQYF
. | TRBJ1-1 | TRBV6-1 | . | TGTGCCAGCAGTGCCCTGGGGAACACTGAAGCTTTCTTT | CASSALGNTEAFF
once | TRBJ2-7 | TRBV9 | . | TGTGCCAGCAGCCCCCGAGGGAACGAGCAGTACTTC | CASSPRGNEQYF
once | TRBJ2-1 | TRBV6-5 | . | TGTGCCAGCAGTTACCGGGACTCGTACAATGAGCAGTTCTTC | CASSYRDSYNEQFF
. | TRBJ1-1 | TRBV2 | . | TGTGCCAGCAGTGAACCCCGTACGGCTTTCTTT | CASSEPRTAFF
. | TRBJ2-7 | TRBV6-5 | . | TGTGCCAGCAGAGCCCCCAGGGGACCCCCCTACGAGCAGTACTTC | CASRAPRGPPYEQYF
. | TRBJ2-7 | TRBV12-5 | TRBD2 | TGTGCTAGTGGACAGTCCATCCTAGCGGGGGTCGACTACGAGCAGTACTTC | CASGQSILAGVDYEQYF
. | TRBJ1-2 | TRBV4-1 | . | TGCGCCAGCAGCCAAGTGGGAGGGCTCTATGGCTACACCTTC | CASSQVGGLYGYTF
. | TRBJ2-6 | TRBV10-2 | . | TGCGCCAGCAGTGATGTTTTCTCTGGGGCCAACGTCCTGACTTTC | CASSDVFSGANVLTF
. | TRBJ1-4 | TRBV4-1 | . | TGCGCCAGCAGCTTAGGACAGCTTCCTTTTTTCAATGAAAAACTGTTTTTT | CASSLGQLPFFNEKLFF
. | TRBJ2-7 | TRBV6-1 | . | TGTGCCAGCAGTGACCCGAGAGGAGAGCAGTACTTC | CASSDPRGEQYF
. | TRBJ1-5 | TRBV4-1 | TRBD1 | TGTGCCAGCAGCCAAGACAGGGGGGCTCAGCCCCAGCATTTT | CASSQDRGAQPQHF
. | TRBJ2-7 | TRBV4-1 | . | TGCGCCAGCAGCCCACAGTCTGACTACGAGCAGTACTTC | CASSPQSDYEQYF
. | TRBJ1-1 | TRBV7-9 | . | TGTGCCAGCAGCTTATATGACAGCTACACTGAAGCTTTCTTT | CASSLYDSYTEAFF
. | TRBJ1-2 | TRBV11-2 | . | TGTGCCAGCAGCTCCCCTCTGGGGGGCTACACCTTC | CASSSPLGGYTF
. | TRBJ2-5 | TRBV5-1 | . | TGCGCCAGCAGCCCCCCGGGTGGTGGGGAGACCCAGTACTTC | CASSPPGGGETQYF
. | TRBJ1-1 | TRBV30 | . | TGTGCCTGCAAAGGCCCTATGAACACTGAAGCTTTCTTT | CACKGPMNTEAFF
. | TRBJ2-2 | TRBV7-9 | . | TGTGCCAGCAGCAGGGACACCGGGGAGCTGTTTTTT | CASSRDTGELFF
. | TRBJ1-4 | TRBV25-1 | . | TGTGCCAGCAGTGAACCACCTGGTGAGGAGGAAAAACTGTTTTTT | CASSEPPGEEEKLFF
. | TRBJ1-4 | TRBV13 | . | TGTGCCAGCAGCGCCCTCAAGATAGTTAAGGGGGCTAATGAAAAACTGTTTTTT | CASSALKIVKGANEKLFF
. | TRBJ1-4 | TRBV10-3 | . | TGTGCCATCAGGCAGGAATCTGGTGAAAAACTGTTTTTT | CAIRQESGEKLFF
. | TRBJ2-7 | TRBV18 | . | TGTGCCAGCTCACCACCGGTAGGGTCCTACGAGCAGTACTTC | CASSPPVGSYEQYF